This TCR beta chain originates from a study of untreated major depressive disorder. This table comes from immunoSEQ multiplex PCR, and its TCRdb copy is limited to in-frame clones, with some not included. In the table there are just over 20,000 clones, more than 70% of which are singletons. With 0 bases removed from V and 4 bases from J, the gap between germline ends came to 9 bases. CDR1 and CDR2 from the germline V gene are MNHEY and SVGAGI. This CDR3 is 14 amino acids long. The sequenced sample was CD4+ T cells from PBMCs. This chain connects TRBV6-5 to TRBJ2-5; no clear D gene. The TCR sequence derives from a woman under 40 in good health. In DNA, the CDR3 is TGTGCCAGCAGTTACTCGAAGGGCGCAGAGACCCAGTACTTC. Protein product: CASSYSKGAETQYF.